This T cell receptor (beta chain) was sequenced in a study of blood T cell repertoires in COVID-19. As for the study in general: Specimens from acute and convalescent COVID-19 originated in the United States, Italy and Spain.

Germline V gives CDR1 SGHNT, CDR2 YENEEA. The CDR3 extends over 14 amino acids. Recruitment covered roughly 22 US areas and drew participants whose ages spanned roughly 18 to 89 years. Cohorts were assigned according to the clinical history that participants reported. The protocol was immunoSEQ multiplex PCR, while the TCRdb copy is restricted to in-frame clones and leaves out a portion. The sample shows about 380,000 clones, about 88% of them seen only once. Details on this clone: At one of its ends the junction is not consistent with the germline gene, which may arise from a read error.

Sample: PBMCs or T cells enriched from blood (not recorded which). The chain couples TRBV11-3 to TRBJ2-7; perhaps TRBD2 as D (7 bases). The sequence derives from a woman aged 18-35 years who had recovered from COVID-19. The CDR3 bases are TGTGCCAGCAGCCTAGAGGGGGGGCTCAACGAGCAGTACTTC. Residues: CASSLEGGLNEQYF.